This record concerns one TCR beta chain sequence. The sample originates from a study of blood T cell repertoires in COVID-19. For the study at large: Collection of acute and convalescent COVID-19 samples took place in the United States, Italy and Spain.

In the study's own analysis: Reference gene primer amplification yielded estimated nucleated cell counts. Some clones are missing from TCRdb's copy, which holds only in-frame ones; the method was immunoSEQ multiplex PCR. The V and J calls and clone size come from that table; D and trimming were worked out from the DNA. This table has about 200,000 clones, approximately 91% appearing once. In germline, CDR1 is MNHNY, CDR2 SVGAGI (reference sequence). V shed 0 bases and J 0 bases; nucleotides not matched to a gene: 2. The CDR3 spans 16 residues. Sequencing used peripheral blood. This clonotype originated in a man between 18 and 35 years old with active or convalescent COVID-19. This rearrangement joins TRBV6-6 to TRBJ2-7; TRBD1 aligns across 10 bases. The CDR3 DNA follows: TGTGCCAGCAGTTACTCGGGACAGGGGCTCTCCTACGAGCAGTACTTC. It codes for CASSYSGQGLSYEQYF.